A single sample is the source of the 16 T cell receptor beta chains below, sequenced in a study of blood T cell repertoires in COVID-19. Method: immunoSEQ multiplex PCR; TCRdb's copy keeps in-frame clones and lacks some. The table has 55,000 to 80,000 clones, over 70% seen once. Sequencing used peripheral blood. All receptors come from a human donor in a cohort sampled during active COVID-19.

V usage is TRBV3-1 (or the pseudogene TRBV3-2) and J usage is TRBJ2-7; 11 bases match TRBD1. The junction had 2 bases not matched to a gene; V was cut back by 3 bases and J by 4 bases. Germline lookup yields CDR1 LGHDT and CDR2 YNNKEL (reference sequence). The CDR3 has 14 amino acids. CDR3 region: CASSQGQGGYEQYF. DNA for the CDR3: TGTGCCAGCAGCCAGGGACAGGGGGGATACGAGCAGTACTTC.

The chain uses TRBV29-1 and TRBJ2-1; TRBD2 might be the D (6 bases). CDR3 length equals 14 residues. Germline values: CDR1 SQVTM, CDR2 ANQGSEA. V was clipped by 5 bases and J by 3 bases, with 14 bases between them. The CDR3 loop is CSVHPGLHYNEQFF. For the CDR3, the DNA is TGCAGCGTTCATCCGGGACTGCACTACAATGAGCAGTTCTTC.

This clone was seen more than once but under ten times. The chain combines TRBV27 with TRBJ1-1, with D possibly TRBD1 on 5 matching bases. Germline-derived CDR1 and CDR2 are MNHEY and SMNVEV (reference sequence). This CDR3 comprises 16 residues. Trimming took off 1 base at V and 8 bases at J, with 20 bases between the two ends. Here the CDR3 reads CASSLLVGARPREAFF. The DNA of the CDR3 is TGTGCCAGCAGTTTATTGGTAGGGGCCCGGCCAAGGGAAGCTTTCTTT.

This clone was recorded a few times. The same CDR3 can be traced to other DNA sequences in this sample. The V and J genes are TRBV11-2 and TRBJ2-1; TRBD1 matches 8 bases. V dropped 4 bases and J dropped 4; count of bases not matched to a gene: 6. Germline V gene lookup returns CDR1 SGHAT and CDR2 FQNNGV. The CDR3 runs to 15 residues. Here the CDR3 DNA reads TGTGCCAGCAGCTACGGGACAGGAGCTTACAATGAGCAGTTCTTC. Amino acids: CASSYGTGAYNEQFF.

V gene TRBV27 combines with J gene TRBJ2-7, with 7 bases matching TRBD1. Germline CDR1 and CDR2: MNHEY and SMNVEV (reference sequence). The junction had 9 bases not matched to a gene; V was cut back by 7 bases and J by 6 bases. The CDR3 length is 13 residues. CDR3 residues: CASKRGPSGEQYF. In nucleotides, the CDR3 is TGTGCCAGCAAAAGGGGGCCCTCTGGCGAGCAGTACTTC.

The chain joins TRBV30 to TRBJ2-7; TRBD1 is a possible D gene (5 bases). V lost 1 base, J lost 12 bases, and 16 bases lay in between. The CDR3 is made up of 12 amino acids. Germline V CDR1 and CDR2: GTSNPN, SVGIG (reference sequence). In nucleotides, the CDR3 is TGTGCCTGGAGTGCCGTAGGGGCAACCTGGTACTTC. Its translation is CAWSAVGATWYF. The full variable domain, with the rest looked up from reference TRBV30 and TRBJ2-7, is SQTIHQWPATLVQPVGSPLSLECTVEGTSNPNLYWYRQAAGRGLQLLFYSVGIGQISSEVPQNLSASRPQDRQFILSSKKLLLSDSGFYLCAWSAVGATWYFGPGTRLTVT.

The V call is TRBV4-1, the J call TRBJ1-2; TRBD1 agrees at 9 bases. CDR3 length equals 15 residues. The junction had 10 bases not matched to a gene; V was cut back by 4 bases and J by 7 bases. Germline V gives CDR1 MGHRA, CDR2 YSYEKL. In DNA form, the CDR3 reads TGCGCCAGCAGCCCAGTGGTGGGACAGGGAGGTGGCTACACCTTC. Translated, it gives CASSPVVGQGGGYTF.

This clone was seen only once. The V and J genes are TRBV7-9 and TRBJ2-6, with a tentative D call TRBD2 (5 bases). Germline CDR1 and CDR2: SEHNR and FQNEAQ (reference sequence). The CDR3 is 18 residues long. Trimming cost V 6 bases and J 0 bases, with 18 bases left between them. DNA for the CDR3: TGTGCCAGCAGTTCAAATCGGGATTTCTACTCTGGGGCCAACGTCCTGACTTTC. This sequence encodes CASSSNRDFYSGANVLTF.

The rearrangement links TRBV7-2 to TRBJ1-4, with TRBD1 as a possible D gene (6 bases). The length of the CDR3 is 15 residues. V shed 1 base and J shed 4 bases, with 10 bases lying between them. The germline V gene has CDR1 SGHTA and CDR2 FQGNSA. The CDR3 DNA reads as TGTGCCAGCAGCTTAGTAGGGGGTGGTAATGAAAAACTGTTTTTT. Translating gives CASSLVGGGNEKLFF.

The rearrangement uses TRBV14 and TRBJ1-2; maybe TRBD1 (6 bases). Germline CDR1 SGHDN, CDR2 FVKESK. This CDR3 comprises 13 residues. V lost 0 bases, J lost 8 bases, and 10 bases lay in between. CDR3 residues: CASSQDSTGGYTF. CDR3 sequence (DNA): TGTGCCAGCAGCCAAGACTCCACAGGGGGCTACACCTTC.

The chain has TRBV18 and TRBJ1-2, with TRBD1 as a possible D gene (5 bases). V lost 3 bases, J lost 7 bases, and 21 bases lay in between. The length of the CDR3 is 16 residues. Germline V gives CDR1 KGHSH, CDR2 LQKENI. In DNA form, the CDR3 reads TGTGCCAGCTCACCCGGCCCGGGGGTGAGACAAGCTGGCTACACCTTC. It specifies CASSPGPGVRQAGYTF. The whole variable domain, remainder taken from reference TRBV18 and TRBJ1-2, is NAGVMQNPRHLVRRRGQEARLRCSPMKGHSHVYWYRQLPEEGLKFMVYLQKENIIDESGMPKERFSAEFPKEGPSILRIQQVVRGDSAAYFCASSPGPGVRQAGYTFGSGTRLTVV.

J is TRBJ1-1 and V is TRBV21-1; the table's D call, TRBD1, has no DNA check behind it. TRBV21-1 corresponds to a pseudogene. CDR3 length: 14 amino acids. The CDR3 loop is CASSRADRNTEAFF. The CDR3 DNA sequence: TGTGCCAGCAGCAGAGCGGACAGAAACACTGAAGCTTTCTTT.

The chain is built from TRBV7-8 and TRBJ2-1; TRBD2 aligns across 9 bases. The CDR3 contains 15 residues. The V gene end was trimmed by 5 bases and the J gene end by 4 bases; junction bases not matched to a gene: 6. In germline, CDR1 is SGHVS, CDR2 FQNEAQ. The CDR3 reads CASSVGTSQYNEQFF. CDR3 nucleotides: TGTGCCAGCAGCGTCGGGACTAGCCAATACAATGAGCAGTTCTTC.

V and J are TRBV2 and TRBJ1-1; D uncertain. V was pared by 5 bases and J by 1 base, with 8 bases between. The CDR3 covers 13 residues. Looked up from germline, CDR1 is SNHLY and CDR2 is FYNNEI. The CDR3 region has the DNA TGTGCCAGCAGTCTCTGGGCGAACACTGAAGCTTTCTTT. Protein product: CASSLWANTEAFF.

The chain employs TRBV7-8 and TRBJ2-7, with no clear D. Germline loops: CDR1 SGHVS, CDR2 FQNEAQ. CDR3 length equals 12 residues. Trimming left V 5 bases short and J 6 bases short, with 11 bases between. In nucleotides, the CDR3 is TGTGCCAGCAGCCGTGTCCCTTTCGAGCAGTACTTC. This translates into CASSRVPFEQYF.

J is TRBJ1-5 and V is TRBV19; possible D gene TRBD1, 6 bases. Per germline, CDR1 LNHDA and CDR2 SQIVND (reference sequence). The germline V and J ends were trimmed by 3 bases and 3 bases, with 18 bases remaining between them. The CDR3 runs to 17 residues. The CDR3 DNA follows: TGTGCCAGTAGTATCATGGACAGAGGCCAGCTCAATCAGCCCCAGCATTTT. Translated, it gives CASSIMDRGQLNQPQHF.